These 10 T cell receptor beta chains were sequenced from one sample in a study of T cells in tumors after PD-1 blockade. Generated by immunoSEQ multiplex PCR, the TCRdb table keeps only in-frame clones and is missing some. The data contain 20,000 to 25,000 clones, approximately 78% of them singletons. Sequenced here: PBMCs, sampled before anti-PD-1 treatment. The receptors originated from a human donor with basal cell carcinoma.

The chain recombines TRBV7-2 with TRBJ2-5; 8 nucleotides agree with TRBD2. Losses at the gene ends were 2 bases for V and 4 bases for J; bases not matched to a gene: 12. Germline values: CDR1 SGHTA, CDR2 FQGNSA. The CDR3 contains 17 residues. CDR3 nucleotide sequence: TGTGCCAGCAGCTTAAGCCCTGCGGGACTAGTAGGAGAGACCCAGTACTTC. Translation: CASSLSPAGLVGETQYF.

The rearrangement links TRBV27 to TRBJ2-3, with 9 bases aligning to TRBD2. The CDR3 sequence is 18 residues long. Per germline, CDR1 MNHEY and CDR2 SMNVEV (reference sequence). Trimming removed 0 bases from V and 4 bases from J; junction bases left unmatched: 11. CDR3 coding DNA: TGTGCCAGCAGTTTATCGTTATGGACTAGCGTGGGGGCAGATACGCAGTATTTT. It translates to CASSLSLWTSVGADTQYF.

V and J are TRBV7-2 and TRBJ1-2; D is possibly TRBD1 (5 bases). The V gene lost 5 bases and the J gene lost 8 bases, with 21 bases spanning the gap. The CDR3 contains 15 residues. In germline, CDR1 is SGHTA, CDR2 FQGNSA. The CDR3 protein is CASSRAGTQGLGYTF. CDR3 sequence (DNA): TGTGCCAGCAGCCGCGCAGGGACCCAGGGCTTAGGCTACACCTTC.

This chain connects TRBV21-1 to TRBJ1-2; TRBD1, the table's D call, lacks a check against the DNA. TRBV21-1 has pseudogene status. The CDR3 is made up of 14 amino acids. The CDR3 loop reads CASRMGQGGRGYTF. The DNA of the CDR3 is TGTGCCAGCAGAATGGGACAGGGAGGAAGAGGCTACACCTTC.

The chain's CDR3 is CASSTRQELETQYF. Here the CDR3 DNA reads TGTGCCAGCAGCACGAGACAGGAATTAGAGACCCAGTACTTC. The chain joins TRBV9 to TRBJ2-5; tentative D call: TRBD1 (6 bases). Germline V gives CDR1 SGDLS, CDR2 YYNGEE. The CDR3 covers 14 residues. Trimming shortened V by 4 bases and J by 4 bases, and 14 bases separated the two germline ends. Full variable domain (missing parts from reference TRBV9 and TRBJ2-5): DSGVTQTPKHLITATGQRVTLRCSPRSGDLSVYWYQQSLDQGLQFLIQYYNGEERAKGNILERFSAQQFPDLHSELNLSSLELGDSALYFCASSTRQELETQYFGPGTRLLVL.

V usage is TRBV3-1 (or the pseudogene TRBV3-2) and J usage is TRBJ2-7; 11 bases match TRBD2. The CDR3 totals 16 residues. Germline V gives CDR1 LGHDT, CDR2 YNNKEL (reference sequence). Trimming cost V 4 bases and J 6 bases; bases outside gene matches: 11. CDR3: CASSRRVAGGPTEQYF. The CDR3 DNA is TGTGCCAGCAGCCGACGGGTAGCGGGGGGGCCTACCGAGCAGTACTTC.

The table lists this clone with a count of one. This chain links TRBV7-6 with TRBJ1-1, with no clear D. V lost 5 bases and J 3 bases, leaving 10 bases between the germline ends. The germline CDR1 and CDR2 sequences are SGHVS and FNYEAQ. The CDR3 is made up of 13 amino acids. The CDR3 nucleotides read TGTGCCAGCAGCCACGATGGCCACACTGAAGCTTTCTTT. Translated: CASSHDGHTEAFF.

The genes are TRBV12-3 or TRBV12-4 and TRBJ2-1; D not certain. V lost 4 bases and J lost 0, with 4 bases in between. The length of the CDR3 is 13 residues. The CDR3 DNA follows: TGTGCCAGCAGTTCCGGCTCCTACAATGAGCAGTTCTTC. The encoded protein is CASSSGSYNEQFF.

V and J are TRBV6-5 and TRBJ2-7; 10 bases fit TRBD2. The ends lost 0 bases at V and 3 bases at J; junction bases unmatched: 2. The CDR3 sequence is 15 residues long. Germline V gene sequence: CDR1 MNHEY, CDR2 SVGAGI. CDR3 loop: CASSYSPSGSYEQYF. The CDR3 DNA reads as TGTGCCAGCAGTTACTCGCCTAGCGGGAGCTACGAGCAGTACTTC.

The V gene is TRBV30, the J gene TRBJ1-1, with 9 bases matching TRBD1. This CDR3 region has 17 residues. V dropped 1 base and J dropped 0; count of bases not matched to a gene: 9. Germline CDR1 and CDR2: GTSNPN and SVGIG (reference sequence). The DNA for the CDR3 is TGTGCCTGGAGTGCCTCGAGGACAGGGGTCATGAACACTGAAGCTTTCTTT. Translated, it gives CAWSASRTGVMNTEAFF.